What follows is one T cell receptor (beta chain) and its context. Its specificity is not known. This CDR3 region has 11 residues. The V end was cut by 0 bases, the J end by 5 bases, with 4 bases between. CDR1 is SQVTM, CDR2 ANQGSEA, per germline. Sequenced by immunoSEQ multiplex PCR; TCRdb stores in-frame clones only, minus some. The sample holds about 120,000 clones, about 87% seen once. These data belong to a study of radiotherapy plus CTLA-4 blockade in lung cancer. Study observations and caveats: Expansion of tumor-derived TCR clones was observed in blood after radiotherapy plus ipilimumab.

This sample comprised peripheral blood, obtained from a patient treated with radiotherapy plus ipilimumab. The TCR comes from a human donor with non-small cell lung cancer that progressed on radiotherapy plus ipilimumab. The chain has TRBV29-1 and TRBJ2-5; the D is unclear. CDR3 protein: CSVEDLETQYF. The CDR3 DNA reads TGCAGCGTTGAAGATCTTGAGACCCAGTACTTC.